What follows are 26 T cell receptor beta chains derived from one specimen sequenced in a study of T-cell memory formation after mild COVID-19. TCRdb ran MiXCR on the 5' RACE reads and lists one entry per CDR3 protein. The sample yields 100,000 or so distinct CDR3 sequences, 8.5% to 14% seen once. Sequencing was done on a sample of PBMCs or a T cell subset sorted from them (not recorded which). Source of these receptors: a young man who had mild COVID-19 (a few samples of this study predate the infection). Cell type and time point are not known.

This clonotype was seen a few times. The chain employs TRBV4-1 and TRBJ1-1, with a tentative D call TRBD1 (6 bases). The CDR3 spans 17 residues. The germline CDR1 and CDR2 sequences are MGHRA and YSYEKL. Trimming cost V 1 base and J 1 base, with 16 bases left between them. The CDR3 DNA is TGCGCCAGCAGCCAAGCCCCCCTGACAGGCCAGAACACTGAAGCTTTCTTT. It encodes CASSQAPLTGQNTEAFF.

This clonotype was seen a handful of times. The V and J genes are TRBV7-8 and TRBJ1-5; tentative D call: TRBD1 (5 bases). CDR3 length: 15 residues. Per the germline V gene, CDR1 is SGHVS and CDR2 is FQNEAQ. Between the trimmed V and J ends, which lost 5 bases and 0 bases, there was a span of 11 bases. CDR3 DNA: TGTGCCAGCAGCCCATGGACAATTAGCAATCAGCCCCAGCATTTT. Translation: CASSPWTISNQPQHF. The full variable domain, completed using reference TRBV7-8 and TRBJ1-5, is GAGVSQSPRYKVAKRGQDVALRCDPISGHVSLFWYQQALGQGPEFLTYFQNEAQLDKSGLPSDRFFAERPEGSVSTLKIQRTQQEDSAVYLCASSPWTISNQPQHFGDGTRLSIL.

This clonotype turned up a few times. The J gene is TRBJ1-1, the V gene TRBV4-1, with unresolved D. Between the trimmed V and J ends, which lost 0 bases and 4 bases, there was a span of 15 bases. CDR3 length: 16 residues. Germline V CDR1 and CDR2: MGHRA, YSYEKL. CDR3 in amino acids: CASSQEVIRVSTEAFF. In DNA form, the CDR3 reads TGCGCCAGCAGCCAAGAGGTCATAAGGGTTAGCACTGAAGCTTTCTTT.

This clonotype was seen a few times. The rearrangement joins TRBV15 to TRBJ2-5, with 8 bases matching TRBD1. Germline V gene data show CDR1 as LNHNV and CDR2 as YYDKDF (reference sequence). CDR3 length: 14 amino acids. Trimming at V came to 5 bases and at J to 5 bases, leaving 7 bases not matched to a gene. The CDR3 region is CATSPRDRWETQYF. Written as DNA, the CDR3 is TGTGCCACCAGCCCCAGGGACAGGTGGGAGACCCAGTACTTC.

The gene calls are TRBV15 and TRBJ2-7; the match to TRBD1 covers 8 bases. From germline, CDR1 is LNHNV and CDR2 YYDKDF (reference sequence). CDR3 size: 13 residues. J was trimmed by 7 bases and V by 4 bases; bases with no gene match: 6. CDR3 loop: CATSTDRAREQYV. CDR3 sequence (DNA): TGTGCCACCAGCACGGACAGGGCGCGGGAGCAGTACGTC.

This clonotype came up many times. V usage is TRBV6-2 or TRBV6-3 and J usage is TRBJ2-5, with D hard to call. Germline-derived CDR1 and CDR2 are MNHEY and SVGEGT. V was shortened by 8 bases and J by 5 bases, with 6 bases between the two germline ends. The CDR3 has 10 residues. The CDR3, as DNA: TGTGCCAGCGTCGGGGAGACCCAGTACTTC. Its translation is CASVGETQYF.

This clonotype occurred a few times. This sequence joins TRBV4-2 and TRBJ2-3, with 7 bases matching TRBD2. Germline V gene lookup returns CDR1 LGHNA and CDR2 YNFKEQ. This CDR3 comprises 16 residues. J was trimmed by 2 bases and V by 3 bases; bases with no gene match: 8. The CDR3 DNA reads as TGTGCCAGCAGCCACGGGGGACTACGTAACACAGATACGCAGTATTTT. Its translation: CASSHGGLRNTDTQYF.

The chain joins TRBV12-3 or TRBV12-4 to TRBJ1-5, with D unclear. The ends were cut back, 3 bases at V and 0 bases at J, with 6 bases in the middle. CDR3 size: 14 residues. Here the CDR3 reads CASSFKNSNQPQHF. The CDR3 nucleotides are TGTGCCAGCAGTTTTAAAAATAGCAATCAGCCCCAGCATTTT.

This rearrangement joins TRBV29-1 to TRBJ2-3; D is perhaps TRBD2 (6 bases). This CDR3 has 13 residues. CDR1 SQVTM and CDR2 ANQGSEA come from the germline V gene. The V end was cut by 5 bases, the J end by 4 bases, with 13 bases between. CDR3 loop: CSVIPGLSDTQYF. CDR3 DNA sequence: TGCAGCGTTATACCGGGACTCTCAGATACGCAGTATTTT.

This chain connects TRBV23-1 to TRBJ2-5; D is uncertain. TRBV23-1 is flagged as an ORF with uncertain function. Trimming removed 4 bases from V and 3 bases from J, with 6 bases in between. The CDR3 runs to 12 residues. DNA for the CDR3: TGCGCCAGCAGTCTGTCGGAAGAGACCCAGTACTTC. Translated: CASSLSEETQYF.

In its sample, this clonotype was seen a few times. The J gene is TRBJ2-3, the V gene TRBV14; D not certain. Per the germline V gene, CDR1 is SGHDN and CDR2 is FVKESK. Trimming removed 4 bases from V and 2 bases from J, with 10 bases in between. This CDR3 is built from 14 residues. The CDR3, as DNA: TGTGCCAGCAGCCCCGCCTTATTCACAGATACGCAGTATTTT. Its translation is CASSPALFTDTQYF.

This chain links TRBV7-6 with TRBJ2-3; possible D gene TRBD1, 6 bases. Germline V gene data show CDR1 as SGHVS and CDR2 as FNYEAQ. V lost 5 bases, J lost 5 bases, and 14 bases lay in between. The CDR3 loop spans 14 amino acids. CDR3 region: CASSPADSLDTQYF. In DNA form, the CDR3 reads TGTGCCAGCAGCCCTGCGGACAGTCTAGATACGCAGTATTTT.

This clonotype was observed a few times. The V call is TRBV7-3, the J call TRBJ1-1, with D possibly TRBD1 on 6 matching bases. The CDR3 contains 12 residues. Trimming removed 9 bases at V and 5 bases at J, with 13 bases between. Germline CDR1 and CDR2: SGHTA and FQGTGA. The CDR3 protein is CASQGPGTEAFF. In nucleotides, the CDR3 is TGTGCCAGTCAGGGGCCGGGTACTGAAGCTTTCTTT. The variable domain in full, completed from reference TRBV7-3 and TRBJ1-1, reads GAGVSQTPSNKVTEKGKYVELRCDPISGHTALYWYRQSLGQGPEFLIYFQGTGAADDSGLPNDRFFAVRPEGSVSTLKIQRTERGDSAVYLCASQGPGTEAFFGQGTRLTVV.

V gene TRBV4-3 combines with J gene TRBJ2-1; 10 bases are a match to TRBD2. The germline V gene encodes CDR1 LGHNA and CDR2 YSLEER. The CDR3 contains 15 residues. V shed 1 base, J shed 4 bases, and the junction held 1 base outside the gene matches. The CDR3 nucleotides are TGCGCCAGCAGCCAAGGACTAGCGGGTTACAATGAGCAGTTCTTC. Protein sequence: CASSQGLAGYNEQFF.

This clonotype turned up a few times. The chain uses TRBV7-9 and TRBJ1-2; possibly TRBD1 for D (6 bases). This CDR3 comprises 14 residues. CDR1 is SEHNR and CDR2 is FQNEAQ in the germline V gene (reference sequence). Trimming removed 3 bases from V and 4 bases from J, with 12 bases in between. This CDR3 is CASSFTGSGYGYTF. CDR3 in DNA: TGTGCCAGCAGCTTTACAGGGAGCGGCTATGGCTACACCTTC.

The V call is TRBV12-3 or TRBV12-4, the J call TRBJ1-2; perhaps TRBD1 as D (5 bases). The CDR3 is made up of 15 amino acids. The V and J ends lost 4 bases and 0 bases respectively, with 12 bases between them. CDR3 in DNA: TGTGCCAGCAGTTCGCCTCGACAGACTAACTATGGCTACACCTTC. It specifies CASSSPRQTNYGYTF.

This clonotype was observed many times. The V and J genes are TRBV7-9 and TRBJ1-6; D remains unclear. Germline values: CDR1 SEHNR, CDR2 FQNEAQ (reference sequence). The CDR3 extends over 13 amino acids. The ends were cut back, 4 bases at V and 10 bases at J, with 11 bases in the middle. The CDR3 DNA is TGTGCCAGCAGCTCCTGGACCGGGTCACCCCTCCACTTT. Its protein is CASSSWTGSPLHF.

This clonotype was seen a handful of times. The rearrangement uses TRBV12-3 or TRBV12-4 and TRBJ1-4; the match to TRBD1 covers 7 bases. This CDR3 region has 14 residues. V trimming: 7 bases; J trimming: 8 bases; junction bases outside the gene matches: 10. The CDR3 region has the DNA TGTGCCAGCACCTCGGACAGGCTTGGGGAAAAACTGTTTTTT. Encoded protein: CASTSDRLGEKLFF.

The chain uses TRBV6-6 and TRBJ2-5; TRBD2 matches at 10 bases. V was clipped by 6 bases and J by 4 bases; unmatched bases: 8. Germline V lookup: CDR1 MNHNY, CDR2 SVGAGI (reference sequence). The CDR3 consists of 15 residues. In nucleotides, the CDR3 is TGTGCCAGCAGCACCCAGCGGGGGGGCGGAGAGACCCAGTACTTC. Encoded protein: CASSTQRGGGETQYF.

There are many counts of this clonotype. The chain has TRBV7-9 and TRBJ2-3; TRBD1 matches at 7 bases. The length of the CDR3 is 15 residues. CDR1 and CDR2 from the germline V gene are SEHNR and FQNEAQ (reference sequence). After removal of 8 bases from V and 3 bases from J, the junction contained 11 bases not matched to a gene. The CDR3 nucleotides are TGTGCCAGCCCCCCAGGGGGACAGCGGACAGATACGCAGTATTTT. Encoded protein: CASPPGGQRTDTQYF.

This clonotype has more than one count but fewer than ten. The chain carries TRBV7-9 and TRBJ2-2, with no clear D. From germline, CDR1 is SEHNR and CDR2 FQNEAQ (reference sequence). CDR3 size: 17 residues. V was shortened by 6 bases and J by 0 bases, with 17 bases between the two germline ends. Here the CDR3 DNA reads TGTGCCAGCAGGACCGCCGTGGCTTACGCGAACACCGGGGAGCTGTTTTTT. Its protein is CASRTAVAYANTGELFF.

The rearrangement joins TRBV27 to TRBJ1-1; D unclear. Germline CDR1 reads MNHEY; CDR2 reads SMNVEV (reference sequence). V was trimmed by 3 bases and J by 3 bases, leaving 17 bases between them. The CDR3 is made up of 16 amino acids. The DNA of the CDR3 is TGTGCCAGCAGTTTGGGCAGCCAACGTGGGGACACTGAAGCTTTCTTT. Translation gives CASSLGSQRGDTEAFF.

This clonotype showed up many times. The chain joins TRBV20-1 to TRBJ2-7, with D uncertain. Trimming left V 0 bases short and J 3 bases short, with 18 bases between. CDR1 DFQATT and CDR2 SNEGSKA come from the germline V gene (reference sequence). The CDR3 length is 16 residues. The CDR3 coding sequence is TGCAGTGCTAGAGATGATTTGGAAGGGAAGGGCTACGAGCAGTACTTC. It specifies CSARDDLEGKGYEQYF.

The chain recombines TRBV29-1 with TRBJ2-1; D is perhaps TRBD1 or TRBD2 (5 bases each). In germline, CDR1 is SQVTM, CDR2 ANQGSEA. With 5 bases removed from V and 5 bases from J, the gap between germline ends came to 16 bases. The CDR3 extends over 14 amino acids. DNA of the CDR3: TGCAGCGTTAGCCCGGGACCTTATAACAATGAGCAGTTCTTC. Its protein is CSVSPGPYNNEQFF.

Here the CDR3 reads CASSAGLARNEQFF. CDR3 DNA sequence: TGTGCCAGCAGTGCCGGACTAGCTCGCAATGAGCAGTTCTTC. V gene TRBV12-3 or TRBV12-4 combines with J gene TRBJ2-1, with TRBD2 matching 8 bases. With V trimmed by 5 bases and J by 6 bases, 6 bases remained unmatched. This CDR3 is built from 14 residues.

This clonotype was counted between two and nine times. This sequence joins TRBV6-2 or TRBV6-3 and TRBJ1-2; 12 bases line up with TRBD1. Germline CDR1 reads MNHEY; CDR2 reads SVGEGT. The CDR3 runs to 15 residues. After removal of 7 bases from V and 6 bases from J, the junction contained 9 bases not matched to a gene. This CDR3 reads CASTTPGTGGDGYTF. CDR3 nucleotides: TGTGCCAGCACCACCCCCGGGACAGGGGGCGATGGCTACACCTTC.